The 19 T cell receptor beta chains reported below all come from one sample, sequenced in a study of T cell clonality in common variable immunodeficiency. Clones were sequenced by immunoSEQ multiplex PCR, and TCRdb holds only the in-frame ones, with some missing. The table lists approximately 60,000 clones, with no singletons. Material: peripheral blood mononuclear cells. The receptors were sampled from a person aged 18-70 years in good health.

This clone has a handful of counts. Partial CDR3 DNA: TGTGCCAGTAGTATAGCCACAGAGGCGTCTCATCAGCCT. Protein product: CASSIATEASHQP. The CDR3 reads in full as CASSIATEASHQPQYF. The rearrangement links TRBV19 to TRBJ2-4; no firm D call. The DNA ends 3 residues before the CDR3 does, and the rest of the CDR3 is filled in from the germline J gene. This CDR3 comprises 16 residues. Germline-derived CDR1 and CDR2 are LNHDA and SQIVND (reference sequence).

This clone was seen repeatedly, ten times or more. The read comes to an end 3 residues before the CDR3 does, leaving the germline J gene to fill in the end. The genes are TRBV7-9 and TRBJ1-1; D is undetermined. The germline V and J ends were trimmed by 1 base and 1 base, with 7 bases remaining between them. The CDR3 runs to 14 residues. Germline loops: CDR1 SEHNR, CDR2 FQNEAQ (reference sequence). The sequenced part of the CDR3 DNA is TGTGCCAGCAGCTTAGAGGCGGAGAACACTGAA. Protein sequence: CASSLEAENTE. The CDR3 in its entirety is CASSLEAENTEAFF.

The sample holds many counts of this clone. Read coverage stops 3 residues before the CDR3 terminus; the germline J gene supplies the remainder. V is TRBV20-1 and J is TRBJ2-6; 12 nucleotides align to TRBD1. The CDR3 is 18 residues long. The junction had 4 bases not matched to a gene; V was cut back by 1 base and J by 0 bases. The germline CDR1 and CDR2 sequences are DFQATT and SNEGSKA (reference sequence). CDR3 DNA (partial): TGCAGTGCTAGAGGGGACAGGGGGCCGAACTCTGGGGCCAACGTC. This codes for CSARGDRGPNSGANV. The entire CDR3 protein is CSARGDRGPNSGANVLTF.

This clone was recorded many times. The CDR3 goes on 3 residues after the read ends, and that part is filled in from the germline J gene. The rearrangement uses TRBV30 and TRBJ1-2; TRBD1 agrees at 8 bases. Trimming took 5 bases from V and 4 from J; bases not matched to a gene: 3. The length of the CDR3 is 12 residues. The germline V gene has CDR1 GTSNPN and CDR2 SVGIG (reference sequence). This chain's CDR3 is CAWSGGGYGYTF. Incomplete CDR3 DNA: TGTGCCTGGTCAGGGGGCGGCTATGGC.

This clone showed up many times. The observed sequence ends 3 residues before the CDR3 terminus, with the missing tail filled in from the germline J gene. This chain uses TRBV12-3 or TRBV12-4 with TRBJ2-3, with TRBD2 matching over 11 bases. This CDR3 is built from 16 residues. V lost 5 bases and J lost 3; bases outside the gene matches: 7. The CDR3 sequence is CASSQTGTSGTDTQYF. The CDR3 bases that were read are TGTGCCAGCAGTCAAACCGGGACTAGCGGAACAGATACG.

This clone was detected a few times. CDR3 region: CASSEEFLVAETQYF. The sequenced part of the CDR3 DNA is TGTGCCAGCAGTGAAGAGTTCCTTGTAGCTGAGACT. The J gene is TRBJ2-4, the V gene TRBV6-1; D is undetermined. The read terminates 3 residues before the CDR3 end, so the remaining end is supplied by the germline J gene. Germline values: CDR1 MNHNS, CDR2 SASEGT. The CDR3 loop spans 15 amino acids.

A remark on this clone: The read halts 3 residues ahead of the CDR3 end, with the missing end drawn from the germline J gene. The chain combines TRBV5-1 with TRBJ1-2; 7 bases are a match to TRBD1. Germline loops: CDR1 SGHRS, CDR2 YFSETQ. The CDR3 is 15 amino acids. CDR3 bases read: TGCGCCAGCAGCGACGCCAGGGGGTTTGCAAACATC. This sequence encodes CASSDARGFANI. The full CDR3 protein reads CASSDARGFANIYTF.

Remarks on this clone: Sequencing ends 3 residues short of the CDR3 end; the germline J gene provides the rest. V gene TRBV7-3 combines with J gene TRBJ1-2; D is undetermined. Germline V gene data show CDR1 as SGHTA and CDR2 as FQGTGA. The CDR3 runs to 19 residues. The CDR3 is CASSLNLASGRSSYNDYTF. Partial CDR3 DNA: TGTGCCAGCAGCTTAAATCTGGCTAGCGGGAGGAGCTCCTACAATGAC.

This clone was seen at least ten times. The CDR3 end is not reached by the read, which stops 3 residues before it; the germline J gene fills it in. The gene calls are TRBV5-1 and TRBJ2-3; 7 bases map to TRBD1. Germline V gene data show CDR1 as SGHRS and CDR2 as YFSETQ. The CDR3 extends over 15 amino acids. Unmatched junction bases numbered 11, after V lost 10 bases and J lost 0 bases. The sequenced CDR3 bases are TGCGCCTGCAAAGGGGGCGTCACTAGCACAGATACG. Its translation is CACKGGVTSTDT. The entire CDR3 protein is CACKGGVTSTDTQYF.

For this clone: Germline is not matched at one junction end, which may reflect a read error. Read coverage stops 3 residues before the CDR3 terminus; the germline J gene supplies the remainder. Other DNA sequences of this sample code for an identical CDR3. The V gene is TRBV2, the J gene TRBJ1-6, with a weak D call TRBD1 (5 bases). The CDR3 contains 16 residues. Germline CDR1 is SNHLY and CDR2 is FYNNEI. The CDR3 sequence: CASSDGGSSYNSPLHF. CDR3 DNA, as far as it was read: TGTGCCAGCAGTGACGGGGGGAGCTCCTATAATTCGCCC.

This clone was found many times. The read halts 3 residues ahead of the CDR3 end, with the missing end drawn from the germline J gene. The chain is built from TRBV11-2 and TRBJ2-7; unclear D gene. Germline CDR1 and CDR2: SGHAT and FQNNGV. V lost 7 bases to trimming and J lost 2 bases, with 18 bases between them. This CDR3 comprises 15 residues. The covered CDR3 bases are TGTGCCAGCACCCTTCTCTCCGGTTCGGCCTACGAG. This translates into CASTLLSGSAYE. The CDR3 as a whole reads CASTLLSGSAYEQYF.

There are many counts of this clone. Coverage ceases 3 residues before the CDR3 finishes, and the germline J gene fills in the end. The V call is TRBV7-2, the J call TRBJ2-2; no definite D call. Germline CDR1 and CDR2: SGHTA and FQGNSA. The CDR3 length is 14 residues. Incomplete CDR3 DNA: TGTGCCAGCAGCCCCGCGAGTATTAATGAAAAG. Amino acid sequence: CASSPASINEK. The full CDR3 protein is CASSPASINEKLFF.

This clone was recorded many times. The DNA ends 3 residues before the CDR3 does, and the rest of the CDR3 is filled in from the germline J gene. The genes are TRBV7-9 and TRBJ2-3; no firm D call. Germline V gene lookup returns CDR1 SEHNR and CDR2 FQNEAQ (reference sequence). With 2 bases removed from V and 2 bases from J, the gap between germline ends came to 8 bases. This CDR3 comprises 14 residues. The CDR3 loop is CASSLMQDTDTQYF. The covered CDR3 bases are TGTGCCAGCAGCTTAATGCAGGACACAGATACG.

This clone occurred many times. Sequencing ends 3 residues short of the CDR3 end; the germline J gene provides the rest. The J gene is TRBJ2-7, the V gene TRBV20-1; 13 positions match TRBD2. V shed 6 bases and J 1 base; nucleotides not matched to a gene: 3. Germline V gene sequence: CDR1 DFQATT, CDR2 SNEGSKA (reference sequence). CDR3 length: 14 amino acids. The chain's CDR3 is CSATLAGGSYEQYF. The covered CDR3 bases are TGCAGTGCGACACTAGCGGGAGGGTCCTACGAG.

Many counts were recorded for this clone. With the read ending 3 residues before the CDR3 end, the germline J gene is used to fill in that end. This chain connects TRBV20-1 to TRBJ2-3, with D perhaps matching TRBD1 (6 bases). Germline-derived CDR1 and CDR2 are DFQATT and SNEGSKA (reference sequence). CDR3 length: 14 residues. V lost 2 bases to trimming and J lost 0 bases, with 9 bases between them. The CDR3 DNA, read in part, is TGCAGTGCTAGACTCGGACAGAGCACAGATACG. Amino acids: CSARLGQSTDT. Given in full, the CDR3 is CSARLGQSTDTQYF.

This clone has only a few counts. The sequenced fragment ends 3 residues before the CDR3 boundary, so the rest is inferred from the germline J gene. V gene TRBV19 combines with J gene TRBJ1-2; D remains ambiguous. The CDR3 spans 14 residues. The germline V gene has CDR1 LNHDA and CDR2 SQIVND (reference sequence). The chain's CDR3 is CASSITRINYDYTF. CDR3 DNA, as far as it was read: TGTGCCAGTAGTATCACCCGGATTAACTACGAC.

This clone was counted ten times or more. The read falls 3 residues short of the CDR3 end, and the missing part is taken from the germline J gene. Other DNA sequences in this sample translate to the same CDR3. The chain recombines TRBV6-1 with TRBJ1-6, with 11 nucleotides matching TRBD1. The germline gives CDR1 MNHNS, CDR2 SASEGT. The CDR3 loop spans 15 amino acids. V trimming: 1 base; J trimming: 7 bases; junction bases outside the gene matches: 0. CDR3 loop: CASSEGTGGNSPLHF. The covered CDR3 bases are TGTGCCAGCAGTGAAGGGACAGGGGGCAATTCACCC.

This clone was picked up many times. The read terminates 3 residues before the CDR3 end, so the remaining end is supplied by the germline J gene. This sequence joins TRBV10-3 and TRBJ1-1, with 7 bases that match TRBD1. With V trimmed by 0 bases and J by 6 bases, 4 bases remained unmatched. Germline CDR1 reads ENHRY; CDR2 reads SYGVKD. CDR3 length equals 14 residues. The DNA read from the CDR3 is TGTGCCATCAGTGAGTCGTACGGGACAGCTGAA. Its translation is CAISESYGTAE. The whole CDR3 region reads CAISESYGTAEAFF.

In this sample, this clone turned up many times. The read falls 3 residues short of the CDR3 end, and the missing part is taken from the germline J gene. The V gene is TRBV7-3, the J gene TRBJ1-2; TRBD1 might be the D (5 bases). The germline CDR1 and CDR2 sequences are SGHTA and FQGTGA. The CDR3 covers 14 residues. The part of the CDR3 DNA that was read is TGTGCCAGCAGCTTCTCGGGAGGGGTGGAAGGC. It yields the protein CASSFSGGVEG. The CDR3 in its entirety is CASSFSGGVEGYTF.